Listed here is a single TCR beta chain. These data are taken from a study of T cell changes during pregnancy in multiple sclerosis. The CDR3 length is 15 residues. Per the germline V gene, CDR1 is MNHEY and CDR2 is SMNVEV (reference sequence). J gave up 6 bases and V 5 bases, and 6 bases lay outside the gene matches. The assay was immunoSEQ multiplex PCR, and TCRdb's table has in-frame clones only and misses some. The profile covers about 92,000 clones, with approximately 92% appearing a single time and 1.5% taken by the ten largest. The origin of this receptor is a female donor with multiple sclerosis, enrolled in a pregnancy study. The chain carries TRBV27 and TRBJ2-2; 10 nucleotides align to TRBD1. Sample: peripheral blood, taken in the first trimester of pregnancy. The CDR3 reads CASSRDRGGSGELFF. The CDR3 DNA follows: TGTGCCAGCAGTAGGGACAGGGGAGGGTCCGGGGAGCTGTTTTTT.